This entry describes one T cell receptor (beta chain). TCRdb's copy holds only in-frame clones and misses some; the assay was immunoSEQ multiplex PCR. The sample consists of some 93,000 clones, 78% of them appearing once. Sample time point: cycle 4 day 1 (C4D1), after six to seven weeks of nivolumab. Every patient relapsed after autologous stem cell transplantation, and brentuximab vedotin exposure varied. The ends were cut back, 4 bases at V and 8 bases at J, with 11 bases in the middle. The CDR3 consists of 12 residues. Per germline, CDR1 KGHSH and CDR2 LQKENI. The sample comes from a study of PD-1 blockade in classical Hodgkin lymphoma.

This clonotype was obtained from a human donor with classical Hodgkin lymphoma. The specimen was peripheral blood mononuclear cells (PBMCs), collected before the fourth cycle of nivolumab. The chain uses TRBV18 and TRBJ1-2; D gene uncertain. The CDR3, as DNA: TGTGCCAGCTCACAGGACGGCCGCGGCTACACCTTC. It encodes CASSQDGRGYTF.